This T cell receptor (beta chain) emerged from a study of blood T cell repertoires in COVID-19. For the study at large: The cDNA or gDNA used as material had been derived from T cells, B-cell-depleted T cells, or PBMCs.

Authors' analysis steps: It was from reference gene primer amplification that nucleated cell counts were estimated. This table comes from immunoSEQ multiplex PCR, and its TCRdb copy is limited to in-frame clones, with some not included. The DNA gave D and trimming, while V, J and clone size come from that table. The data contain 270,000 or so clones, under 90% of them singletons. Per germline, CDR1 SGHNT and CDR2 YYREEE (reference sequence). This CDR3 spans 16 amino acids. The V and J ends lost 2 bases and 2 bases respectively, with 14 bases between them. The source is a woman in her 50s who had recovered from COVID-19. Sequencing was carried out using peripheral blood. J is TRBJ1-3 and V is TRBV5-4; D is possibly TRBD1 (5 bases). Here the CDR3 reads CASSLGGLTAGNTIYF. The CDR3, as DNA: TGTGCCAGCAGCTTAGGCGGTTTGACAGCTGGAAACACCATATATTTT.